The rows below give T cell receptor beta chains drawn from one sample of a study of blood T cell repertoires in COVID-19. Sequencing was performed with immunoSEQ multiplex PCR; in TCRdb, only in-frame clones are kept and a portion is missing. The sample has tens of thousands of clones; approximately 85% are singletons. Sequencing was performed on peripheral blood. The receptors shown here come from a woman older than 75 with COVID-19, enrolled during active disease. The CDR3 runs from the conserved cysteine through the conserved F or W. The D gene is left open where the match is weak. Size tells how often a clone was seen (once, few, many) or the class of an expanded clone, and some rows leave it out.

j_gene: TRBJ2-7
d_gene: .
abundance: .
v_gene: TRBV12-3/TRBV12-4
CDR3aa: CASRRDGTYEQYF
CDR3nt: TGTGCCAGCAGGCGGGACGGGACCTACGAGCAGTACTTC

j_gene: TRBJ2-2
d_gene: TRBD2
abundance: .
v_gene: TRBV10-3
CDR3aa: CAMGGSDTGELFF
CDR3nt: TGTGCCATGGGGGGGTCAGACACCGGGGAGCTGTTTTTT

j_gene: TRBJ1-6
d_gene: TRBD1
abundance: few
v_gene: TRBV30
CDR3aa: CAWSVDRGNSPLHF
CDR3nt: TGTGCCTGGAGTGTGGACAGGGGTAATTCACCCCTCCACTTT

j_gene: TRBJ2-5
d_gene: .
abundance: .
v_gene: TRBV6-1
CDR3aa: CASSDGGFTETQYF
CDR3nt: TGTGCCAGCAGTGATGGGGGGTTTACGGAGACCCAGTACTTC

j_gene: TRBJ1-5
d_gene: TRBD1
abundance: .
v_gene: TRBV2
CDR3aa: CASRSGTVSNQPQHF
CDR3nt: TGTGCCAGCAGATCCGGGACAGTTAGCAATCAGCCCCAGCATTTT

j_gene: TRBJ1-2
d_gene: .
abundance: .
v_gene: TRBV30
CDR3aa: CAGHPGVGGYTF
CDR3nt: TGTGCCGGCCACCCGGGAGTCGGCGGCTACACCTTC

j_gene: TRBJ2-7
d_gene: TRBD1
abundance: .
v_gene: TRBV30
CDR3aa: CAWGTGSGEQYF
CDR3nt: TGTGCCTGGGGGACAGGCTCGGGCGAGCAGTACTTC

j_gene: TRBJ2-3
d_gene: TRBD2
abundance: once
v_gene: TRBV6-5
CDR3aa: CASGERGFTDTQYF
CDR3nt: TGTGCCAGCGGAGAGCGGGGATTCACAGATACGCAGTATTTT

j_gene: TRBJ2-3
d_gene: TRBD1
abundance: .
v_gene: TRBV19
CDR3aa: CASGGTGTLSTQYF
CDR3nt: TGTGCCAGTGGGGGGACAGGGACCCTTTCGACGCAGTATTTT

j_gene: TRBJ2-6
d_gene: TRBD1
abundance: few
v_gene: TRBV5-6
CDR3aa: CASSTDRDPPFGANVLTF
CDR3nt: TGTGCCAGCAGCACGGACAGGGACCCTCCTTTCGGGGCCAACGTCCTGACTTTC

j_gene: TRBJ2-2
d_gene: TRBD2
abundance: .
v_gene: TRBV6-4
CDR3aa: CASSGTGTSGANTGELFF
CDR3nt: TGTGCCAGCAGTGGGACCGGGACTAGCGGGGCGAACACCGGGGAGCTGTTTTTT

j_gene: TRBJ2-4
d_gene: .
abundance: .
v_gene: TRBV7-9
CDR3aa: CASSSTEGAKNIQYF
CDR3nt: TGTGCCAGCAGCTCGACGGAGGGAGCCAAAAACATTCAGTACTTC

j_gene: TRBJ1-2
d_gene: .
abundance: .
v_gene: TRBV14
CDR3aa: CASSQERWEMSLGSYTF
CDR3nt: TGTGCCAGCAGCCAAGAACGGTGGGAGATGTCCCTAGGGAGCTACACCTTC

j_gene: TRBJ2-2
d_gene: .
abundance: once
v_gene: TRBV30
CDR3aa: CAWSLTGELFF
CDR3nt: TGTGCCTGGAGTTTAACCGGGGAGCTGTTTTTT

j_gene: TRBJ1-6
d_gene: .
abundance: .
v_gene: TRBV24-1
CDR3aa: CATSDFESLSSYNSPLHF
CDR3nt: TGTGCCACCAGTGATTTTGAGAGCCTGAGCTCCTATAATTCACCCCTCCACTTT

j_gene: TRBJ2-3
d_gene: TRBD2
abundance: .
v_gene: TRBV9
CDR3aa: CASSTSPGLAGMTDTQYF
CDR3nt: TGTGCCAGCAGCACCTCACCTGGACTAGCGGGGATGACAGATACGCAGTATTTT

j_gene: TRBJ2-3
d_gene: TRBD2
abundance: .
v_gene: TRBV7-9
CDR3aa: CASSRTSGGASTDTQYF
CDR3nt: TGTGCCAGCAGTCGTACTAGCGGGGGAGCTAGCACAGATACGCAGTATTTT

j_gene: TRBJ1-1
d_gene: .
abundance: .
v_gene: TRBV3-1/TRBV3-2
CDR3aa: CASRYTEGTEAFF
CDR3nt: TGTGCCAGCAGATACACAGAGGGCACTGAAGCTTTCTTT